These 2 T cell receptor beta chains were all obtained from the same sample, sequenced in a study of CXCR3-negative and CXCR3-positive naive CD8 T cells. Findings and caveats of the study: Hydrophobicity of TRB CDR3s was greater in CXCR3-positive naive cells than in CXCR3-negative naive cells.

Carrying UMI labels, the TRB cDNA libraries were prepared through 5' RACE. TCRdb re-called the 5' RACE reads and catalogs CDR3 proteins one per entry, DNA excluded. In all, the sample yields about 120,000 distinct CDR3 sequences. Antigen specificity for these receptors is unknown. The sequenced material came from naive CXCR3+ CD8+ T cells from blood. Subset specified: CD45RO-CCR7+CD27+CD95- naive CD8+ T cells expressing CXCR3 (TNR3+). All receptors come from a human donor in good health. Some clones in this sample may be carry-over from other donors' samples.

V and J are TRBV7-9 and TRBJ2-1. The CDR3 is 15 amino acids. Germline lookup yields CDR1 SEHNR and CDR2 FQNEAQ (reference sequence). The CDR3 reads CASSLLSRSYNEQFF.

The chain employs TRBV5-6 and TRBJ2-1. This CDR3 contains 14 residues. The germline CDR1 and CDR2 sequences are SGHDT and YYEEEE. CDR3: CASSLDRENNEQFF.